The 2 T cell receptor beta chains presented below share a single source sample, sequenced in a study of blood T cell repertoires in COVID-19. Using immunoSEQ multiplex PCR, the repertoire was profiled, and TCRdb retains in-frame clones only, with some absent. Seen here are hundreds of thousands of clones, around 90% observed once, and the top ten hold about 16%. Sequencing used PBMCs or T cells enriched from blood (not recorded which). The receptors were gathered from a man under 40 who had been exposed to COVID-19.

V usage is TRBV27 and J usage is TRBJ1-2; no clear D gene. Trimming pared 3 bases from V and 7 bases from J, leaving 24 bases between. Germline V gene data show CDR1 as MNHEY and CDR2 as SMNVEV (reference sequence). The CDR3 consists of 17 residues. In DNA, the CDR3 is TGTGCCAGCAGTTTTGTTTGGGTGAGGCCTGAGCTCGGTGGCTACACCTTC. This translates into CASSFVWVRPELGGYTF.

This sequence joins TRBV7-9 and TRBJ1-1; D is perhaps TRBD1 (5 bases). Trimming shortened V by 8 bases and J by 12 bases, and 16 bases separated the two germline ends. CDR3 length: 11 residues. Germline assignment: CDR1 SEHNR and CDR2 FQNEAQ (reference sequence). The CDR3 reads CASAQGGVTFF. The CDR3 DNA is TGTGCCAGCGCCCAGGGAGGGGTGACTTTCTTT.